What follows describes a single T cell receptor beta chain. Its antigen is undetermined. Produced via immunoSEQ multiplex PCR; TCRdb's table is partial and in-frame only. The sample lists 30,000 to 45,000 clones, over 75% occurring once. The CDR3 consists of 17 residues. CDR1 is SGHAT and CDR2 is FQNNGV in the germline V gene. V trimming: 5 bases; J trimming: 4 bases; junction bases outside the gene matches: 14. This entry belongs to a study of CD4 T cells in relation to SARS-CoV-2 and coronaviruses. The TCR comes from an adult with COVID-19. This rearrangement joins TRBV11-2 to TRBJ1-2, with 9 bases matching TRBD1. The sequenced material came from memory CD4+ T cells from PBMCs, cultured in vitro. As DNA, the CDR3 is TGTGCCAGCAGCCCCTTCCCACCGGGACAGGGAGGCTATGGCTACACCTTC. It yields the protein CASSPFPPGQGGYGYTF.